A single sample is the source of the 18 T cell receptor beta chains below, sequenced in a study of T cell changes during pregnancy in multiple sclerosis. Clones were sequenced by immunoSEQ multiplex PCR, and TCRdb holds only the in-frame ones, with some missing. The sample contains under 110,000 clones, 91% of which appear only once. The material was peripheral blood, obtained in the second trimester of pregnancy. The receptors shown here come from a female donor with multiple sclerosis, enrolled in a pregnancy study.

The J gene is TRBJ1-2, the V gene TRBV5-6, with a tentative D call TRBD1 (6 bases). Between the trimmed V and J ends, which lost 5 bases and 4 bases, there was a span of 21 bases. Per the germline V gene, CDR1 is SGHDT and CDR2 is YYEEEE. This CDR3 spans 16 amino acids. In DNA form, the CDR3 reads TGTGCCAGCAGTTTTGGGGCCCAGGGGACCTCCTATGGCTACACCTTC. Translation gives CASSFGAQGTSYGYTF.

The CDR3 is CASSDSGRPTDTQYF. In DNA form, the CDR3 reads TGTGCCAGCAGTGATAGCGGGAGGCCCACAGATACGCAGTATTTT. The chain couples TRBV6-1 to TRBJ2-3; 10 positions agree with TRBD2. After removal of 3 bases from V and 2 bases from J, the junction contained 2 bases not matched to a gene. CDR1 is MNHNS and CDR2 is SASEGT in the germline V gene. The CDR3 extends over 15 amino acids.

The chain recombines TRBV5-1 with TRBJ2-3, with TRBD1 identical over 8 bases. CDR3 length equals 16 residues. Germline assignment: CDR1 SGHRS and CDR2 YFSETQ. The junction had 9 bases not matched to a gene; V was cut back by 1 base and J by 5 bases. The CDR3 DNA is TGCGCCAGCAGCTTGCGAAGGACAGGGTCGGGAGATACGCAGTATTTT. It is translated as CASSLRRTGSGDTQYF.

This chain joins TRBV15 and TRBJ1-1; TRBD1 matches at 10 bases. The CDR3 has 13 residues. Germline V lookup: CDR1 LNHNV, CDR2 YYDKDF (reference sequence). With 0 bases clipped from V and 9 bases from J, the junction kept 1 base outside the gene matches. This chain's CDR3 is CATSRETGGKAFF. The CDR3 DNA reads TGTGCCACCAGCAGAGAGACAGGGGGCAAAGCTTTCTTT.

The gene calls are TRBV9 and TRBJ2-7, with 10 bases matching TRBD1. Germline V gene data show CDR1 as SGDLS and CDR2 as YYNGEE. The trim removed 4 bases at V and 5 bases at J, leaving 21 bases unmatched. This CDR3 contains 19 residues. CDR3 amino acids: CASSPPIKATGQGTHEQYF. CDR3 in DNA: TGTGCCAGCAGCCCGCCAATTAAAGCAACGGGACAGGGGACCCACGAGCAGTACTTC.

V is TRBV13 and J is TRBJ1-3; 10 bases agree with TRBD1. V shed 3 bases, J shed 3 bases, and the junction held 2 bases outside the gene matches. The CDR3 sequence is 15 residues long. Germline V gene sequence: CDR1 PRHDT, CDR2 FYEKMQ (reference sequence). For the CDR3, the DNA is TGTGCCAGCAGCTTCCGGGACAGGGGTGGAAACACCATATATTTT. It yields the protein CASSFRDRGGNTIYF.

V and J are TRBV5-1 and TRBJ2-1; 7 bases fit TRBD1. CDR1 and CDR2 from the germline V gene are SGHRS and YFSETQ. Trimming took 2 bases from V and 6 from J; bases not matched to a gene: 5. The CDR3 runs 14 residues. The CDR3 DNA follows: TGCGCCAGCAGCTTCACAGGGGTACCCAATGAGCAGTTCTTC. Its translation is CASSFTGVPNEQFF.

The chain uses TRBV19 and TRBJ1-1; D gene ambiguous. V lost 8 bases and J lost 0, with 10 bases in between. This CDR3 is built from 13 residues. Germline loops: CDR1 LNHDA, CDR2 SQIVND (reference sequence). CDR3 sequence (DNA): TGTGCCAGTGGAGTTTTTTTGAACACTGAAGCTTTCTTT. Protein sequence: CASGVFLNTEAFF.

The chain has TRBV6-1 and TRBJ2-1, with TRBD2 matching 8 bases. CDR1 is MNHNS and CDR2 is SASEGT in the germline V gene. The junction had 7 bases not matched to a gene; V was cut back by 4 bases and J by 8 bases. The CDR3 has 14 residues. CDR3 residues: CASSGLGLVDEQFF. The CDR3, as DNA: TGTGCCAGCAGTGGCCTGGGACTAGTGGATGAGCAGTTCTTC.

The chain uses TRBV13 and TRBJ1-2, with D possibly matching TRBD1 (5 bases). Trimming cost V 5 bases and J 8 bases, with 15 bases left between them. This CDR3 is built from 13 residues. Germline CDR1 is PRHDT and CDR2 is FYEKMQ (reference sequence). This chain's CDR3 is CASSQGGVGGYTF. The DNA of the CDR3 is TGTGCCAGCAGCCAGGGTGGGGTAGGCGGCTACACCTTC.

The CDR3 region is CAWTGSTYEQYF. DNA of the CDR3: TGTGCCTGGACCGGGTCCACCTACGAGCAGTACTTC. The chain recombines TRBV30 with TRBJ2-7; D call uncertain. The germline CDR1 and CDR2 sequences are GTSNPN and SVGIG (reference sequence). V shed 4 bases and J shed 2 bases, with 9 bases lying between them. The CDR3 consists of 12 residues.

This chain connects TRBV7-9 to TRBJ2-2, with a weak D call TRBD1 (6 bases). The CDR3 extends over 14 amino acids. Deletions cut 2 bases from V and 6 bases from J, with 10 bases between. The V gene's germline CDR1 is SEHNR and CDR2 FQNEAQ (reference sequence). The CDR3 reads CASSLNQGPGELFF. In DNA form, the CDR3 reads TGTGCCAGCAGCTTAAATCAGGGGCCCGGGGAGCTGTTTTTT.

This clone appeared once. The rearrangement uses TRBV5-6 and TRBJ2-3; D remains ambiguous. The CDR3 spans 12 residues. Trimming took off 0 bases at V and 6 bases at J, with 5 bases between the two ends. Looked up from germline, CDR1 is SGHDT and CDR2 is YYEEEE. The CDR3 sequence: CASSLVRDTQYF. In nucleotides, the CDR3 is TGTGCCAGCAGCTTGGTGAGGGATACGCAGTATTTT.

The chain is built from TRBV7-9 and TRBJ2-6; D might be TRBD2 (6 bases). CDR3 length: 16 residues. Germline V gene sequence: CDR1 SEHNR, CDR2 FQNEAQ (reference sequence). V gave up 3 bases and J gave up 0 bases, with 9 bases separating them. The CDR3 nucleotides read TGTGCCAGCAGCTTGGTGGGGGGCTCTGGGGCCAACGTCCTGACTTTC. This encodes CASSLVGGSGANVLTF.

The V call is TRBV5-4, the J call TRBJ2-7, with TRBD2 identical over 11 bases. The CDR3 has 14 amino acids. Germline CDR1 and CDR2: SGHNT and YYREEE (reference sequence). Trimming at V came to 3 bases and at J to 2 bases, leaving 1 base not matched to a gene. In nucleotides, the CDR3 is TGTGCCAGCAGCTCGGGACTAGCGGCCTACGAGCAGTACTTC. It encodes CASSSGLAAYEQYF.

This sequence joins TRBV7-3 and TRBJ2-3, with 9 bases that match TRBD2. Germline V CDR1 and CDR2: SGHTA, FQGTGA. With V trimmed by 5 bases and J by 2 bases, 8 bases remained unmatched. The CDR3 extends over 16 amino acids. This CDR3 is CASSVQREATTDTQYF. CDR3 in DNA: TGTGCCAGCAGCGTCCAGCGGGAGGCAACCACAGATACGCAGTATTTT. Supplemented by reference TRBV7-3 and TRBJ2-3, the full variable domain reads GAGVSQTPSNKVTEKGKYVELRCDPISGHTALYWYRQSLGQGPEFLIYFQGTGAADDSGLPNDRFFAVRPEGSVSTLKIQRTERGDSAVYLCASSVQREATTDTQYFGPGTRLTVL.

This chain connects TRBV27 to TRBJ2-1; 12 bases line up with TRBD2. Germline values: CDR1 MNHEY, CDR2 SMNVEV (reference sequence). The CDR3 loop spans 17 amino acids. Trimming took 3 bases from V and 5 from J; bases not matched to a gene: 8. CDR3 sequence: CASSFDRLAGVNNEQFF. DNA of the CDR3: TGTGCCAGCAGTTTCGATAGACTAGCGGGAGTCAACAATGAGCAGTTCTTC.

V usage is TRBV4-3 and J usage is TRBJ1-2; no definite D call. CDR3 length: 19 residues. V dropped 0 bases and J dropped 3 bases, with 23 bases sitting between them. The germline gives CDR1 LGHNA, CDR2 YSLEER. This chain's CDR3 is CASSQEVVLVGAADYGYTF. Here the CDR3 DNA reads TGCGCCAGCAGCCAAGAGGTGGTCTTGGTTGGAGCCGCCGACTATGGCTACACCTTC.